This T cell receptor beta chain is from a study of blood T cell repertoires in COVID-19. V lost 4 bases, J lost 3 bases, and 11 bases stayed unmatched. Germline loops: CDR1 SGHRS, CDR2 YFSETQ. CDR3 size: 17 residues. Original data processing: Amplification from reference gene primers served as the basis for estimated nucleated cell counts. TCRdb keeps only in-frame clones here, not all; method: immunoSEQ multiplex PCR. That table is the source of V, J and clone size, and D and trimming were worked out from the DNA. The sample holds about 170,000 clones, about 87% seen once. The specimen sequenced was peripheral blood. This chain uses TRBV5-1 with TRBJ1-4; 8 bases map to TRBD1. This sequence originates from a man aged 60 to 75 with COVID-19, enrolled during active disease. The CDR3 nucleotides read TGCGCCAGCAGCCCCTCGCCGGTGGGACAGGCTAATGAAAAACTGTTTTTT. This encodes CASSPSPVGQANEKLFF. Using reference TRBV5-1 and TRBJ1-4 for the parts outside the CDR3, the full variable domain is KAGVTQTPRYLIKTRGQQVTLSCSPISGHRSVSWYQQTPGQGLQFLFEYFSETQRNKGNFPGRFSGRQFSNSRSEMNVSTLELGDSALYLCASSPSPVGQANEKLFFGSGTQLSVL.